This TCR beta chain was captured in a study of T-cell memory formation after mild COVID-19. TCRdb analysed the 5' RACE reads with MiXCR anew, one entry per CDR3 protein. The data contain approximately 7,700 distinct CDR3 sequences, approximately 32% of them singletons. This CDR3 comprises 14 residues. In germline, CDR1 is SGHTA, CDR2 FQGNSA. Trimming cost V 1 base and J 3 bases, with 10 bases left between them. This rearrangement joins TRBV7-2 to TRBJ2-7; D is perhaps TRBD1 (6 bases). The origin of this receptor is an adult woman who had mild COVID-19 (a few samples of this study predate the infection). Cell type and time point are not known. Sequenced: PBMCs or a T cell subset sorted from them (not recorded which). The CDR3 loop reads CASSLVGGVYEQYF. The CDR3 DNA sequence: TGTGCCAGCAGCTTAGTTGGGGGCGTCTACGAGCAGTACTTC.